Sequencing of this TCR beta chain was carried out in a study of shared clonotypes between healthy human individuals. Study details: A donor's plate count was three for CD4 naive and three for CD4 memory; CD8 naive had two and CD8 memory one.

Method: immunoSEQ multiplex PCR; TCRdb's copy keeps in-frame clones and lacks some. Among 2,500,000 or so clones listed, approximately 94% were seen once. The CDR3 has 13 residues. The V gene's germline CDR1 is LGHNA and CDR2 YSLEER. On this clone itself: An end of the junction differs from the germline gene, which may be a read error.

Each sample came from a Caucasian adult donor living in Nashville, Tennessee. CD4+ cells yielded CD45RA+ naive and CD45RA-negative memory subsets. The specimen was naive CD4+ T cells sorted from blood. Subset meaning: CD45RA+ positively selected. The sequence was obtained from a man younger than 30 in good health. The chain is built from TRBV4-3 and TRBJ2-7; D call uncertain. The CDR3 loop is CASSPAVSYGQYF. CDR3 DNA: TGCGCCAGCAGCCCTGCGGTTTCCTACGGGCAGTACTTC.